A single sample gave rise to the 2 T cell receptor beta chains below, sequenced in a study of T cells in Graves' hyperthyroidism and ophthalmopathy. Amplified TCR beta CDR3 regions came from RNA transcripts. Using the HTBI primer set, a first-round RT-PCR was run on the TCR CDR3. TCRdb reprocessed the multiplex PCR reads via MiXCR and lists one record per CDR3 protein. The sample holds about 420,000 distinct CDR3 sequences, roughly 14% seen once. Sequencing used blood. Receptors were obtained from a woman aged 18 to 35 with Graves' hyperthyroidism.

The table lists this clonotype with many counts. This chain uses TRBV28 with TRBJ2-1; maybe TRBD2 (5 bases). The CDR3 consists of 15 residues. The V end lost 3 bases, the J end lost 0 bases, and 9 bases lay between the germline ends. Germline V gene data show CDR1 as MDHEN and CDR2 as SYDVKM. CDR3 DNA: TGTGCCAGCAGTTTCCTGGGGAGCTCCTACAATGAGCAGTTCTTC. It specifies CASSFLGSSYNEQFF. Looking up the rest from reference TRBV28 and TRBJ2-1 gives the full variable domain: DVKVTQSSRYLVKRTGEKVFLECVQDMDHENMFWYRQDPGLGLRLIYFSYDVKMKEKGDIPEGYSVSREKKERFSLILESASTNQTSMYLCASSFLGSSYNEQFFGPGTRLTVL.

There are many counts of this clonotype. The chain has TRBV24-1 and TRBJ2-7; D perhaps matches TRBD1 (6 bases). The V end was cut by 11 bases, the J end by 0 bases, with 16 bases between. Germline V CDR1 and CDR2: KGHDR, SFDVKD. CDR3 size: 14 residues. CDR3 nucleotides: TGTGCCAGCCGGCAGGGGACAAGCTCCTACGAGCAGTACTTC. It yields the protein CASRQGTSSYEQYF.